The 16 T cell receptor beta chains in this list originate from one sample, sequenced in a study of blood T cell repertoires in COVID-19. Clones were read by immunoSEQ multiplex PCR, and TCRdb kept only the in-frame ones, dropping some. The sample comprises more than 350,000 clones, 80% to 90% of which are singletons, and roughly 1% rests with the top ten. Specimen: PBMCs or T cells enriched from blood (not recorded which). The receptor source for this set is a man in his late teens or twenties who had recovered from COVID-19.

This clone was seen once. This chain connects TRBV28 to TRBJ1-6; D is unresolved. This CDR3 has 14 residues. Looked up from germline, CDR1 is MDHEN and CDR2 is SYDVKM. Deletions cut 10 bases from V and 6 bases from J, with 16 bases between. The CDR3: CATTLRLTNSPLHF. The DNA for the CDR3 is TGTGCCACCACCCTAAGACTGACTAATTCACCCCTCCACTTT.

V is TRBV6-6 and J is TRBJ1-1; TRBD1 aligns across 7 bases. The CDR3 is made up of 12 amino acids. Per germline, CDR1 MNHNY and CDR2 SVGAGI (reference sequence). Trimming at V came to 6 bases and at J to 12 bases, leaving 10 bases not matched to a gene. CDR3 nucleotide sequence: TGTGCCAGCAGACCTTCCGGGACAGAGACTTTCTTT. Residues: CASRPSGTETFF.

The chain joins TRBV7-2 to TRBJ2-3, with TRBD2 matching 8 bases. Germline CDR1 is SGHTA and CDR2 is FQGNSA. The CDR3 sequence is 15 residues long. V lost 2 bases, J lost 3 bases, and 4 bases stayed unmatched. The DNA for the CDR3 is TGTGCCAGCAGCTTAAAAAGCGGGAGAACAGATACGCAGTATTTT. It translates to CASSLKSGRTDTQYF.

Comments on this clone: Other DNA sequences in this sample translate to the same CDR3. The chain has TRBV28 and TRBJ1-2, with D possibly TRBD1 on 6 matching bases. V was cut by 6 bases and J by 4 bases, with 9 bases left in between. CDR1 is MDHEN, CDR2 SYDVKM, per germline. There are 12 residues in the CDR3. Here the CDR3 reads CASRQGSYGYTF. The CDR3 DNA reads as TGTGCCAGCAGACAGGGATCCTATGGCTACACCTTC.

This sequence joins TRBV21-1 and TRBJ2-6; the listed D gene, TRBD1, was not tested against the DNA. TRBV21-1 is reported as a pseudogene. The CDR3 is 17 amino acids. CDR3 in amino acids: CASSNLTGDSGANVLTF. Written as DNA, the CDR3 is TGTGCCAGCAGCAACTTGACAGGGGACTCTGGGGCCAACGTCCTGACTTTC.

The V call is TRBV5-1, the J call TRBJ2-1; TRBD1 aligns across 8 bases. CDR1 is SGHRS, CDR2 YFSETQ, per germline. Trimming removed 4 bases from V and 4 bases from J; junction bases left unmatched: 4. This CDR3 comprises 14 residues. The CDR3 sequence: CASSPGQGYNEQFF. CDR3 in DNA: TGCGCCAGCAGCCCCGGACAGGGTTACAATGAGCAGTTCTTC.

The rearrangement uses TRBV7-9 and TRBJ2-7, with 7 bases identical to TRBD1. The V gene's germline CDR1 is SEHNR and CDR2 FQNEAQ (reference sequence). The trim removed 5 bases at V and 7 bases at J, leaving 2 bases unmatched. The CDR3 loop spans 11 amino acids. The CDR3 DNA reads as TGTGCCAGCAGCACACAGGGGGAGCAGTACTTC. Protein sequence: CASSTQGEQYF.

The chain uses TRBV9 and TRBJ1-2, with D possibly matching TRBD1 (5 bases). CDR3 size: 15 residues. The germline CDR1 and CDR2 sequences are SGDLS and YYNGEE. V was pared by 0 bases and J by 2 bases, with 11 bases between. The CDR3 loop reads CASSVADGGNYGYTF. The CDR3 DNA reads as TGTGCCAGCAGCGTAGCGGACGGGGGGAACTATGGCTACACCTTC.

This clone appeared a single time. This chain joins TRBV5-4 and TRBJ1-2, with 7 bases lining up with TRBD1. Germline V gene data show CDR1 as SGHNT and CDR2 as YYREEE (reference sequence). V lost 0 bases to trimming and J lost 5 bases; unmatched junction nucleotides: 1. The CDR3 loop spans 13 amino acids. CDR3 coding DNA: TGTGCCAGCAGCTTGGAGGGGGCATATGGCTACACCTTC. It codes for CASSLEGAYGYTF.

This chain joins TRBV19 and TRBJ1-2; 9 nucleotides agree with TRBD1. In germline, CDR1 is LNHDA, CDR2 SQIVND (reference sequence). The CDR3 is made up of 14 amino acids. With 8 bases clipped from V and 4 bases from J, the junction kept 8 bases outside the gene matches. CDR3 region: CASSDRGEGYGYTF. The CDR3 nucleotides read TGTGCCAGTTCGGACAGGGGTGAAGGCTATGGCTACACCTTC.

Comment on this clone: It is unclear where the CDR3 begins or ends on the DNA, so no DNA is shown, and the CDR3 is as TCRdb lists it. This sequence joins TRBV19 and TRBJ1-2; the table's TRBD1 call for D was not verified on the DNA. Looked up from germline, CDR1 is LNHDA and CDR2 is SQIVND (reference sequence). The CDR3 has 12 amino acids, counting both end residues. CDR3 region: CAVGQGAFYNTF.

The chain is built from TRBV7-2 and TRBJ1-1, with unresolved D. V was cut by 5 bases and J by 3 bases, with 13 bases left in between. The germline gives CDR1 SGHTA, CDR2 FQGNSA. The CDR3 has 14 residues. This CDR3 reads CASSPNGVDTEAFF. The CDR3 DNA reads TGTGCCAGCAGCCCAAATGGAGTCGACACTGAAGCTTTCTTT.

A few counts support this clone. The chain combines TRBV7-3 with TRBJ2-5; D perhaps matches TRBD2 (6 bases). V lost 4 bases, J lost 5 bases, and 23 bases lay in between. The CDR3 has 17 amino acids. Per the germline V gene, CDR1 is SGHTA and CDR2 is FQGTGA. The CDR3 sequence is CASSSQSGLLGRETQYF. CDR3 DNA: TGTGCCAGCAGCTCACAAAGCGGTTTATTGGGGAGGGAGACCCAGTACTTC.

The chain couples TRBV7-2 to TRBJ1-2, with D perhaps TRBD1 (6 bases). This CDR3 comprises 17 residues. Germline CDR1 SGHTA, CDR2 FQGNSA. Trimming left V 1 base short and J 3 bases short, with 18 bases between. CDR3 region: CASSLDRYGGRDYGYTF. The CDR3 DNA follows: TGTGCCAGCAGCTTAGACCGGTACGGGGGGCGCGACTATGGCTACACCTTC.

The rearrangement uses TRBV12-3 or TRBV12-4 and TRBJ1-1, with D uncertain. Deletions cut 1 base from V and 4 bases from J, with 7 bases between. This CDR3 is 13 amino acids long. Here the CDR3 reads CASSLGPFTEAFF. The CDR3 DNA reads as TGTGCCAGCAGTTTAGGGCCTTTCACTGAAGCTTTCTTT.

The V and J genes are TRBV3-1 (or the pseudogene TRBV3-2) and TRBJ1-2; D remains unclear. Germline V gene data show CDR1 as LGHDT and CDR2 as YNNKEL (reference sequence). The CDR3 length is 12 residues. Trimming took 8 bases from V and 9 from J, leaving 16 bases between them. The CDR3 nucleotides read TGTGCCAGCGGCGGTGAGGGTACGAGCTACACCTTC. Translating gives CASGGEGTSYTF.